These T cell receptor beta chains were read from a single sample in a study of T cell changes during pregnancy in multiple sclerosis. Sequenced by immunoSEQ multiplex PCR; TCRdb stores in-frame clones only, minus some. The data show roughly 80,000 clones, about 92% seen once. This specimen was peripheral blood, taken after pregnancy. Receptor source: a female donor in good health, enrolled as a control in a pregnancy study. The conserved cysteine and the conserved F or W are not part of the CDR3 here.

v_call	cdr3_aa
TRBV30	AWSLSRSGSTNIQY
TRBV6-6	ASRLGGSTDTQY
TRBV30	AWRRVDTEAF
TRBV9	ASSAPASDRVGNTIY
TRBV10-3	AISKLSRDRGLQSQH
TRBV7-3	ASLFSKNQPQH
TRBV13	ASSLVGLAGFRETQY
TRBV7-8	ASSLFREADTQY
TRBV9	ASSPTTRQGYYGYT
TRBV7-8	ASSKYRAREQY
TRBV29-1	SVTGAQF
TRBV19	ASSTSHAKRELF
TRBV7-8	ATGTRTYNEQF
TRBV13	ASSLRTSGVVAKNIQY
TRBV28	ASSLSSGRIYEQY
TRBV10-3	AISEELVGRYGYT
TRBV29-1	SVVPGLGGYQETQY
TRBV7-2	ASSFGQQETQY
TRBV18	ASSFDREEAF
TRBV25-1	ASSAPGQVGQPQH
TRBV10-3	AISNWGGGDRVQETQY
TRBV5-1	ASSRGGGGPYNEQF
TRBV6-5	ASSYSSGNQPQH
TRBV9	ASSVGQQETQY